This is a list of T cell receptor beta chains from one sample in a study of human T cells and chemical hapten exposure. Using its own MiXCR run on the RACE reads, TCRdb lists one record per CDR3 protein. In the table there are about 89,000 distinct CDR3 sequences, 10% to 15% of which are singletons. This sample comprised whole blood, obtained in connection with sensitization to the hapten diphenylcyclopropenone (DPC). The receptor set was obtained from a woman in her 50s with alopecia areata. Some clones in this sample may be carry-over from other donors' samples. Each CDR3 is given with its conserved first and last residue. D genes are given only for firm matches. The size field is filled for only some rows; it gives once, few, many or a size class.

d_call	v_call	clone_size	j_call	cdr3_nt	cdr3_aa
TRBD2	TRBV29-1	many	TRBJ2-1	TGCAGCGTTCGAGGACTAGCGGGCCTCTCCTACAATGAGCAGTTCTTC	CSVRGLAGLSYNEQFF
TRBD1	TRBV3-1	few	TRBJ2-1	TGTGCCAGCAGCCAGACGGGGACAGGGAAATCCTACAATGAGCAGTTCTTC	CASSQTGTGKSYNEQFF
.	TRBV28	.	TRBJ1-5	TGTGCCAGCAGGGACAACAATCAGCCCCAGCATTTT	CASRDNNQPQHF
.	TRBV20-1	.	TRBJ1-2	TGCAGTGCTACAAGGGGGGACTATGGCTACACCTTC	CSATRGDYGYTF
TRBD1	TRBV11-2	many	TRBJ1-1	TGTGCCAGCAGCTTAGTAACAGGGGGGCGAACTGAAGCTTTCTTT	CASSLVTGGRTEAFF
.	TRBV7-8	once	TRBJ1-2	TGTGCCAGCAGCCCAGTCCGTAGGGGTGGCTATGGCTACACCTTC	CASSPVRRGGYGYTF
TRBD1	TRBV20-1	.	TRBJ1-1	TGCAGTGCTAGAGACCCGGGACAGGGGGCGACTGAAGCTTTCTTT	CSARDPGQGATEAFF
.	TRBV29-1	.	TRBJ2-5	TGCAGCGTCCTCGGATTCGTAGGGGATTTATCCCAAGAGACCCAGTACTTC	CSVLGFVGDLSQETQYF
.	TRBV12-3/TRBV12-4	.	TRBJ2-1	TGTGCCAGCAGTTTAGCGGGAGGCCCTCTCGATGAGCAGTTCTTC	CASSLAGGPLDEQFF
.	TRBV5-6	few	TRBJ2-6	TGTGCCAGCAGCCAGCCGTTACAGGGATCTGGGGCCAACGTCCTGACTTTC	CASSQPLQGSGANVLTF
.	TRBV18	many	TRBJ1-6	TGTGCCAGCTCACCTGGACAGCAGCCTTCACCCCTCCACTTT	CASSPGQQPSPLHF
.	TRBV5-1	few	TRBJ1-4	TGCGCCAGCAGTTTCGACAGTGGAGATGAAAAACTGTTTTTT	CASSFDSGDEKLFF
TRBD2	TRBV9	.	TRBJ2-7	TGTGCCAGCAGCGTAGCCCCGACTAGCGGAGTATACGAGCAGTACTTC	CASSVAPTSGVYEQYF
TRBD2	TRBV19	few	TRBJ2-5	TGTGCCAGTAGTCGGACTAGCGGGGTCATCCAAGAGACCCAGTACTTC	CASSRTSGVIQETQYF
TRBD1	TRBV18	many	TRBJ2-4	TGTGCCAGCTCACCCCCTCCAGGGGGCGGAAACATTCAGTACTTC	CASSPPPGGGNIQYF
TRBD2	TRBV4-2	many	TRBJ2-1	TGTGCCAGCAGCCAAGCACTAGCGGACTACAATGAGCAGTTCTTC	CASSQALADYNEQFF
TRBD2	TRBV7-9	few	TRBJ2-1	TGTGCCAGCAGCTCGGCCGGACTAGCGGGAGGGCTGTTCTTC	CASSSAGLAGGLFF
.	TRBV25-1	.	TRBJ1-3	TGTGCCAGCAGTGGGATACCTGGAAACACCATATATTTT	CASSGIPGNTIYF
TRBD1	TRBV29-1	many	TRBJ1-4	TGCAGCGTCTCCGGGACAGCTACAACTAATGAAAAACTGTTTTTT	CSVSGTATTNEKLFF
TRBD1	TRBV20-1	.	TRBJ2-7	TGCAGTGCGTCGCTGCCGGGACAGGGGATCTACGAGCAGTACTTC	CSASLPGQGIYEQYF
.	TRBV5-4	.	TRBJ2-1	TGTGCCAGCAGCTTGGTCTCCTACAATGAGCAGTTCTTC	CASSLVSYNEQFF
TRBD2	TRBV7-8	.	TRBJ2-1	TGTGCCAGCAGCTTAGTGTCGACTAGCGCTTACAATGAGCAGTTCTTC	CASSLVSTSAYNEQFF
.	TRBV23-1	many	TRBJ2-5	TGCGCCAGCAGTCAGGCAGATAAAGAGACCCAGTACTTC	CASSQADKETQYF
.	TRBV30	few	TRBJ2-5	TGTGCCTGGAGTTGGCTGAGAGCTGGGCAAGAGACCCAGTACTTC	CAWSWLRAGQETQYF
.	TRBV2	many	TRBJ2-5	TGTGCCAGCCGCGGGGAATTACAAGAGACCCAGTACTTC	CASRGELQETQYF
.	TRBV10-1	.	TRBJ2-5	TGCGCCAGCAGTAATCCGGGACAATTCCCAGAGACCCAGTACTTC	CASSNPGQFPETQYF
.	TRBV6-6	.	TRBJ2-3	TGTGCCAGCAGTTACCCCAGACAGGAGTCCACAGATACGCAGTATTTT	CASSYPRQESTDTQYF
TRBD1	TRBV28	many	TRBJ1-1	TGTGCCAGCAGTCCACCCCACCCGACAGGGGAATTCGACACTGAAGCTTTCTTT	CASSPPHPTGEFDTEAFF
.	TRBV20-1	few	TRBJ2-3	TGCAGTGCCGCCGAACACAATACGCAGTATTTT	CSAAEHNTQYF
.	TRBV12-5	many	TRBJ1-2	TGTGCTAGTGGTTTCTCCAATCGACAGCTTCCCTATGGCTACACCTTC	CASGFSNRQLPYGYTF
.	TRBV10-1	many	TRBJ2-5	TGCGCCAGCAACTTACCCATAGCGGATCTACAAGAGACCCAGTACTTC	CASNLPIADLQETQYF
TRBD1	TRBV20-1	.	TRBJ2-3	TGCAGTGCTAGCGGCGGACAGGGGTTCACAGATACGCAGTATTTT	CSASGGQGFTDTQYF
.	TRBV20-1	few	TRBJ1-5	TGCAGTGCTAGGTCAACAGGCAATCAGCCCCAGCATTTT	CSARSTGNQPQHF
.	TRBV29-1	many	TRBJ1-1	TGCAGCGTTATCCCGGGCAGGCGCGAAGCTTTCTTT	CSVIPGRREAFF
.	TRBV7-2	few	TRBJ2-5	TGTGCCAGCAGCCGGCTAGGGGGTCGACAAGAGACCCAGTACTTC	CASSRLGGRQETQYF
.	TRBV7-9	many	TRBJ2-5	TGTGCCAGCAGCTTACAGAGCGGTGGGGGGCAAGAGACCCAGTACTTC	CASSLQSGGGQETQYF